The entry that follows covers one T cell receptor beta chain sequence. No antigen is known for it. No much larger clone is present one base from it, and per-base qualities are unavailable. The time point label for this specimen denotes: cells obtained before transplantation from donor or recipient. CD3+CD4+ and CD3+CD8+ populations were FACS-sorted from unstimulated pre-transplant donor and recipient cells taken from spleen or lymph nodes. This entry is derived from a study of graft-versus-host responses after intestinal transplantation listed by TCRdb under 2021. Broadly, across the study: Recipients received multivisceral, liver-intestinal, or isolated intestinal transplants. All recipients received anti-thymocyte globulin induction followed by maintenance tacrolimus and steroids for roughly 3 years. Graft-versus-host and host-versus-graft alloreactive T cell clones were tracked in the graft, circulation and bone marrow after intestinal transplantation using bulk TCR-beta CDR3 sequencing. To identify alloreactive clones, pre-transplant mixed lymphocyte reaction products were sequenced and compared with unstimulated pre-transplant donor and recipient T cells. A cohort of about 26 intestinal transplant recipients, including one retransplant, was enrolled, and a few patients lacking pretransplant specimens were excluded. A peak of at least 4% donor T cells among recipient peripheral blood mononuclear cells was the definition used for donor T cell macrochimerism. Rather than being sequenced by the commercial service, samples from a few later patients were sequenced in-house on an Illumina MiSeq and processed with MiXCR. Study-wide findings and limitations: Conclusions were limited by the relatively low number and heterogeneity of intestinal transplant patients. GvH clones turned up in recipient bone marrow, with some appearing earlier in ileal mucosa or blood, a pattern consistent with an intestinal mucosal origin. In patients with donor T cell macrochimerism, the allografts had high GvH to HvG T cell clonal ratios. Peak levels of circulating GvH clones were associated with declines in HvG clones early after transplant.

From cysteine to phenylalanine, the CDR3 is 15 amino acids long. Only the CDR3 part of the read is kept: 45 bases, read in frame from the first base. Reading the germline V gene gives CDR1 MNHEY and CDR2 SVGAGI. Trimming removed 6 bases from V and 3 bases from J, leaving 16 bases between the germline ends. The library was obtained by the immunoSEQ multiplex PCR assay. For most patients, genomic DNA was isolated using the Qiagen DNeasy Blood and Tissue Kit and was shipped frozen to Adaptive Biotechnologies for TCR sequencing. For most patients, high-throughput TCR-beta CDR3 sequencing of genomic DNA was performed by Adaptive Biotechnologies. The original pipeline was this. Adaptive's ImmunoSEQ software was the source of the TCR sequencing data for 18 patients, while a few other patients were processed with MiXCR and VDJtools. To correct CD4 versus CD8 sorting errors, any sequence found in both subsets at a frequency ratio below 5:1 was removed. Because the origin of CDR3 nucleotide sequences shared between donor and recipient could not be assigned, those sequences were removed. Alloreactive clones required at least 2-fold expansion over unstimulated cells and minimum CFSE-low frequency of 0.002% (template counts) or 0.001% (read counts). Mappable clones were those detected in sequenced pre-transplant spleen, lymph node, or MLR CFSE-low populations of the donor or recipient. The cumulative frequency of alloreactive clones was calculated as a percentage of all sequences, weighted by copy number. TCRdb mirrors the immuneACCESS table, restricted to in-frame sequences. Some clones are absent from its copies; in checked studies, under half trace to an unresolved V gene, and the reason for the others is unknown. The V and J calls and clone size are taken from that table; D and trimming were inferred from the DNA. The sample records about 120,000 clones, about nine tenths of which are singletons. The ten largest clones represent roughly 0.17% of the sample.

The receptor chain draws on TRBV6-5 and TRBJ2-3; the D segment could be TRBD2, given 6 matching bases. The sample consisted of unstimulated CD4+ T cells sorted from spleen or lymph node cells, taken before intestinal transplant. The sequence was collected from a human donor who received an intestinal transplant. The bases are TGTGCCAGCAGGCCATGGACCGGAGGGACAGATACGCAGTATTTT. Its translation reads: CASRPWTGGTDTQYF.